This TCR beta chain is from a study of cytomegalovirus exposure and HLA in healthy donors. All donors participated as healthy donors of bone marrow. Amplification used 60 Vbeta primers and 13 Jbeta primers. Produced via immunoSEQ multiplex PCR; TCRdb's table is partial and in-frame only. The sample lists 250,000 to 350,000 clones, about 75% occurring once. The sequence came from a female donor in good health and CMV-seronegative. Sequenced: PBMCs.

CDR3 sequence reads: CASSPRYNEQFF. The CDR3 nucleotides read TGTGCCAGCAGCCCGAGATACAATGAGCAGTTCTTC. The chain carries TRBV5-6 and TRBJ2-1; D remains unclear. This CDR3 contains 12 residues. V shed 4 bases and J shed 4 bases, with 6 bases lying between them. The V gene's germline CDR1 is SGHDT and CDR2 YYEEEE.